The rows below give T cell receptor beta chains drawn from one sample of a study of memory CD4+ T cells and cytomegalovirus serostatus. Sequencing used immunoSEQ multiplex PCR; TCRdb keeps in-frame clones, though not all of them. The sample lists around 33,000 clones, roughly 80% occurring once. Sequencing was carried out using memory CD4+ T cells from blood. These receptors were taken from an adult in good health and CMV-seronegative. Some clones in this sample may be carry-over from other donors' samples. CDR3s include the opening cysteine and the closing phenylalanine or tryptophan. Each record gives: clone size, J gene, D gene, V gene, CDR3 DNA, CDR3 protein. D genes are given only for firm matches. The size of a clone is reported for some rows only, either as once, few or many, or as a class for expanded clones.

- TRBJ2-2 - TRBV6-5 TGTGCCAGCAGTTACGCCAGGGGGAACACCGGGGAGCTGTTTTTT CASSYARGNTGELFF
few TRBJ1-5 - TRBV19 TGTGCCAGTAGTATAGGGGGACAAGGGTTTAGCAATCAGCCCCAGCATTTT CASSIGGQGFSNQPQHF
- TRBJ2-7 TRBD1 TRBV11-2 TGTGCCAGCAGCCCGGACAGGGGGGGCTCTATCGGGCAGTACTTC CASSPDRGGSIGQYF
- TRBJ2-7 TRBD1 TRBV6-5 TGTGCCAGCAGTTACGGCGCAGGGGGCGAGCAGTACTTC CASSYGAGGEQYF
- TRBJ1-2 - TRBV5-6 TGTGCCAGCAGCTTGTACTTATCTGGCTACACCTTC CASSLYLSGYTF
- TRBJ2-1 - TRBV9 TGTGCCAGCAGCGTAAAGACTTCTGGAAAGGAGCAGTTCTTC CASSVKTSGKEQFF
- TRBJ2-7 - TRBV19 TGTGCCAGTAGTAGAGATCGGGGAAGTAGCGGCTTACACGAGCAGTACTTC CASSRDRGSSGLHEQYF
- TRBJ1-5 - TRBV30 TGTGCCTGGAGTGTAAATAGGGGGGGTCAGCCCCAGCATTTT CAWSVNRGGQPQHF
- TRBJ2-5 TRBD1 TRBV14 TGTGCCAGCAGCCAAGACAGGGGGCGATGGGAGACCCAGTACTTC CASSQDRGRWETQYF
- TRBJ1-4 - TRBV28 TGTGCCAGCAGTGGGGGGGGTAAGAATGAAAAACTGTTTTTT CASSGGGKNEKLFF
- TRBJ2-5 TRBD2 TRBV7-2 TGTGCCAGCAGCTCCCGGACTAGCGGACCTCAAGAGACCCAGTACTTC CASSSRTSGPQETQYF
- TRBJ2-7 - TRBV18 TGTGCCAGCTCACCCGTTGGGTACGAGCAGTACTTC CASSPVGYEQYF
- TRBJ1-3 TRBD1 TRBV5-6 TGTGCCAGCAGCTTTGGGACAGGGCGCTCTGGAAACACCATATATTTT CASSFGTGRSGNTIYF
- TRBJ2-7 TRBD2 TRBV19 TGTGCCAGTAGCTCGCGGGGGGATTCCTACGAGCAGTACTTC CASSSRGDSYEQYF
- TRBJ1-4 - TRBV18 TGTGCCAGCTCACCACCGGCTCAGGGTGGTGAAAAACTGTTTTTT CASSPPAQGGEKLFF
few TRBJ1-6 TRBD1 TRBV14 TGTGCCAGCAGCCAAGCACGAGGGGGCGGGAATTCACCCCTCCACTTT CASSQARGGGNSPLHF
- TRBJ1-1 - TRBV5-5 TGTGCCAGCAGCTCCCGACCGGAGGTTCGGACTGAAGCTTTCTTT CASSSRPEVRTEAFF
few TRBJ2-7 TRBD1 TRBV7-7 TGTGCTAGCGAGCCGGGACAGGGGGGCGCCTACGAGCAGTACTTC CASEPGQGGAYEQYF
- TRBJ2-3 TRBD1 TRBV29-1 TGCAGCGTTTTGGATCAAAACAGGGGGCATCAAGATACGCAGTATTTT CSVLDQNRGHQDTQYF
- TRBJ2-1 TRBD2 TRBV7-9 TGTGCCAGCAGCTTAGCATCTCGGGGGGGCTCCTACAATGAGCAGTTCTTC CASSLASRGGSYNEQFF
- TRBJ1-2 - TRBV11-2 TGTGCCAGCAGCTTGCAGGGACCGTATGGCTACACCTTC CASSLQGPYGYTF
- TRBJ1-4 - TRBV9 TGTGCCAGCAGCGCCCTTGGGGGGCCTAATGAAAAACTGTTTTTT CASSALGGPNEKLFF
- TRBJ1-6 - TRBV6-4 TGTGCCAGCTCTAAGGGGCCGTTACTCCACTTT CASSKGPLLHF
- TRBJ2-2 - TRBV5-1 TGCGCCAGCAGCTTGGCCCCAGGGCTACGCACCGGGGAGCTGTTTTTT CASSLAPGLRTGELFF
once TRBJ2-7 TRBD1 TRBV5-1 TGCGCCAGCAGCCCGGACAGGGAGAAGCAGTACTTC CASSPDREKQYF
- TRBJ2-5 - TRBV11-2 TGTGCCAGCAGCTTAGTTACAAGCGGCGCTACTGGGGAGACCCAGTACTTC CASSLVTSGATGETQYF
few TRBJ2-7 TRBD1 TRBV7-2 TGTGCCAGCAGCGTCTCCGGGACAGCCGGTTATTACGAGCAGTACTTC CASSVSGTAGYYEQYF
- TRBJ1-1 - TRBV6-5 TGTGCCAGCAGTTACAAGCCGACCGCCGAAGCTTTCTTT CASSYKPTAEAFF
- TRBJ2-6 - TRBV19 TGTGCCAGTAGTACCCCAAGGGCCGGGGCCAACGTCCTGACTTTC CASSTPRAGANVLTF
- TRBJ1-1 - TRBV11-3 TGTGCCAGCAGCAGGCGGGGCAACATGAACACTGAAGCTTTCTTT CASSRRGNMNTEAFF
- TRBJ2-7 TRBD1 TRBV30 TGTGCCTGGAGTAGAGGTGGGACAGTGCTCTACGAGCAGTACTTC CAWSRGGTVLYEQYF
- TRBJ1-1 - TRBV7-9 TGTGCCAGCAGCTCCTCTATGAACACTGAAGCTTTCTTT CASSSSMNTEAFF